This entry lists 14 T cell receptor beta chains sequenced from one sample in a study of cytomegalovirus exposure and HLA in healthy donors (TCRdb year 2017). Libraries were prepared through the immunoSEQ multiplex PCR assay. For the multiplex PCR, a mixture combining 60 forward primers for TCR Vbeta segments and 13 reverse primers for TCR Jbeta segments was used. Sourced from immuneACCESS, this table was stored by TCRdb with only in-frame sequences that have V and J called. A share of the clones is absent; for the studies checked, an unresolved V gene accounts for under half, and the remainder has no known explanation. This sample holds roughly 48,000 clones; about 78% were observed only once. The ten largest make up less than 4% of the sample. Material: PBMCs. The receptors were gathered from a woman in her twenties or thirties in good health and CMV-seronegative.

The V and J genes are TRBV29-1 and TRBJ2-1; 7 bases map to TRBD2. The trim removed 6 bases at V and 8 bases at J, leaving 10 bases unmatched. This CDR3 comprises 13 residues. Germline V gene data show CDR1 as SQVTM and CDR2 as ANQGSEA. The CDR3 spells CSVCGSNTDEQFF. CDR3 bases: TGCAGCGTCTGCGGGAGTAACACCGATGAGCAGTTCTTC.

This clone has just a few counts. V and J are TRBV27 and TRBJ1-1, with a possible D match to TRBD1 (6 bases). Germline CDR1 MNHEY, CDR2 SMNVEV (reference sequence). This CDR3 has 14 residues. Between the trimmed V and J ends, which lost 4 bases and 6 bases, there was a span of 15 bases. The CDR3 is CASSSRTATAEAFF. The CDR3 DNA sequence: TGTGCCAGCAGTTCCAGGACAGCCACAGCTGAAGCTTTCTTT.

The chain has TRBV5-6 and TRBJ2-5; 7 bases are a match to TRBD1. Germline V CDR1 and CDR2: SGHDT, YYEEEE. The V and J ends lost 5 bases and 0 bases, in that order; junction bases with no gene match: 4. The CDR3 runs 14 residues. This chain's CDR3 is CASRPGQYQETQYF. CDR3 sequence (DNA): TGTGCCAGCAGGCCGGGACAGTACCAAGAGACCCAGTACTTC.

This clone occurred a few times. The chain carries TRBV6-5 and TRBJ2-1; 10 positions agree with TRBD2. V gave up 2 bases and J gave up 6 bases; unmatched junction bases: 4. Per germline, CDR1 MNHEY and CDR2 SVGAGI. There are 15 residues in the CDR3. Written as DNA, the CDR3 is TGTGCCAGCAGTTACGGGGCTAGCGGGGGCAATGAGCAGTTCTTC. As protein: CASSYGASGGNEQFF.

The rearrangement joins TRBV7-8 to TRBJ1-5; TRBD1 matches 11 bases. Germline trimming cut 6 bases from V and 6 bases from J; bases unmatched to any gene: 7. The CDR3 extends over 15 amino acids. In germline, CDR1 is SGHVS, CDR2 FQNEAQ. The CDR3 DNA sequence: TGTGCCAGCAGTTTGGACAGGGGGCTGAGTCAGCCCCAGCATTTT. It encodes CASSLDRGLSQPQHF.

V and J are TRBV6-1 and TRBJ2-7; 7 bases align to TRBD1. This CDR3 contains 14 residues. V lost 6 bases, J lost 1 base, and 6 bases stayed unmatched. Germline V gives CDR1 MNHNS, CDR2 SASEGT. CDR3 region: CASRYDRESYEQYF. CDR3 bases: TGTGCCAGCAGGTATGACAGGGAATCCTACGAGCAGTACTTC.

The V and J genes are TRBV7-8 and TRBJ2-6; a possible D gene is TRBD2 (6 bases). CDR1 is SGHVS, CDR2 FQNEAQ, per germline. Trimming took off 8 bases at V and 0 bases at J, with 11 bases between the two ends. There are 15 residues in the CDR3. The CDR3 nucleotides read TGTGCCAGCGGCGGGGCCCTCTCTGGGGCCAACGTCCTGACTTTC. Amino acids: CASGGALSGANVLTF.

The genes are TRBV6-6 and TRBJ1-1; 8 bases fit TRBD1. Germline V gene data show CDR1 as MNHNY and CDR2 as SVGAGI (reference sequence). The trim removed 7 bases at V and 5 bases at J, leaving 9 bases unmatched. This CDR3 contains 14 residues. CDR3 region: CASTTAQGATEAFF. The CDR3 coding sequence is TGTGCCAGCACTACCGCCCAGGGGGCTACTGAAGCTTTCTTT.

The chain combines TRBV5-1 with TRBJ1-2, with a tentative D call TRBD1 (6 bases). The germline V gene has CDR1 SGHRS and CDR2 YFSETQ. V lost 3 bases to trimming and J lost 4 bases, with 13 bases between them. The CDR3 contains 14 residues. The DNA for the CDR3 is TGCGCCAGCAGCTGGGAGGGGGAGAGCTATGGCTACACCTTC. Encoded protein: CASSWEGESYGYTF.

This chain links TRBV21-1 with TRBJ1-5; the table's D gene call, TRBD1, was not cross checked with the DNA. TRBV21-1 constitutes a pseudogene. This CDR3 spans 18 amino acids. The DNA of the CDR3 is TGTGCCAGCAGCAGGGACAGGGCCGACCGTAATAGCAATCAGCCCCAGCATTTT. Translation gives CASSRDRADRNSNQPQHF.

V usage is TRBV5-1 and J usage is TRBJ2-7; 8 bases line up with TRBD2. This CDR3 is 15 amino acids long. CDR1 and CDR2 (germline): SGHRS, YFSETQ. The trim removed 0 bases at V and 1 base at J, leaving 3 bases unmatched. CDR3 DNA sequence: TGCGCCAGCAGCTTGGTAGCGGGACTATCCTACGAGCAGTACTTC. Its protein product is CASSLVAGLSYEQYF.

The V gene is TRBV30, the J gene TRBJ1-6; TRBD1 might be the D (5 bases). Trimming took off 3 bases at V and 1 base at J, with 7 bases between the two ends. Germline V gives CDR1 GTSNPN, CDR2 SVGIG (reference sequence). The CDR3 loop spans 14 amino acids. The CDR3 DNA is TGTGCCTGGAGGGAGGGGTCCTATAATTCACCCCTCCACTTT. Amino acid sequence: CAWREGSYNSPLHF.

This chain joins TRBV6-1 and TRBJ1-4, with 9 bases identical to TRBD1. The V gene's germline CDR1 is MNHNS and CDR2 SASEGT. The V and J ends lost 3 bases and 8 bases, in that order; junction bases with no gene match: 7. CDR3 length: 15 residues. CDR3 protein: CASSETGGLGEKLFF. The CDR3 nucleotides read TGTGCCAGCAGTGAGACAGGGGGATTAGGAGAAAAACTGTTTTTT.

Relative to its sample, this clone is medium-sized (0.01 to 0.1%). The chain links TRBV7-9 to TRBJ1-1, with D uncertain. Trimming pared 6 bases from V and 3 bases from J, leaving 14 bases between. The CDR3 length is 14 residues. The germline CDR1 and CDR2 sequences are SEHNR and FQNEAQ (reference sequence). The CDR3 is CASRKEGTDTEAFF. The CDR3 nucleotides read TGTGCCAGCAGAAAGGAGGGAACTGACACTGAAGCTTTCTTT.